These T cell receptor beta chains were read from a single sample in a study of T-cell reconstitution after alpha-beta-depleted transplantation in children. One entry per CDR3 protein, called by TCRdb with MiXCR from the PCR reads. The top ten clones hold over 5.5% of a sample with 490,000 or so distinct CDR3 sequences, approximately 12% of them seen once. The source was PBMCs from the stem cell graft donor, collected from the stem cell graft. The receptors were gathered from a human donor who donated a stem cell graft to a child with combined immunodeficiency. The CDR3 runs from the conserved cysteine through the conserved F or W. D genes are given only for firm matches. Expanded clones are given a class, and other clones once, few, many or no size at all.

D gene: .; clone size: .; J gene: TRBJ2-7; V gene: TRBV2; CDR3 DNA: TGTGCCAGCAGTGGACAAGACCGGGGTGAGCAGTACTTC; CDR3 protein: CASSGQDRGEQYF
D gene: .; clone size: many; J gene: TRBJ1-5; V gene: TRBV2; CDR3 DNA: TGTGCCAGCACTGTCGAGACTGCTTCGAGAGCCCAGCATTTT; CDR3 protein: CASTVETASRAQHF
D gene: .; clone size: .; J gene: TRBJ1-1; V gene: TRBV20-1; CDR3 DNA: TGCAGTGCTATGACTACGAACACTGAAGCTTTCTTT; CDR3 protein: CSAMTTNTEAFF
D gene: .; clone size: .; J gene: TRBJ2-3; V gene: TRBV20-1; CDR3 DNA: TGCAGTGCTAGCGGGGCTCGCACAGATACGCAGTATTTT; CDR3 protein: CSASGARTDTQYF
D gene: .; clone size: .; J gene: TRBJ1-6; V gene: TRBV12-3/TRBV12-4; CDR3 DNA: TGTGCCAGCAGTTTAGTAGTTTCACCCCTCCACTTT; CDR3 protein: CASSLVVSPLHF
D gene: TRBD2; clone size: few; J gene: TRBJ2-1; V gene: TRBV5-1; CDR3 DNA: TGCGCCAGCAGCCCGGTGGTTAGCGGGGGGGCTGAGCAGTTCTTC; CDR3 protein: CASSPVVSGGAEQFF
D gene: TRBD2; clone size: many; J gene: TRBJ2-3; V gene: TRBV4-2; CDR3 DNA: TGTGCCAGCAGCCAGGAGGGGGCTAGCGGGGGCACAGATACGCAGTATTTT; CDR3 protein: CASSQEGASGGTDTQYF
D gene: .; clone size: .; J gene: TRBJ1-6; V gene: TRBV15; CDR3 DNA: TGTGCCACCAGCAGAGATAGCCAGGGATTCACCTATAATTCACCCCTCCACTTT; CDR3 protein: CATSRDSQGFTYNSPLHF
D gene: .; clone size: few; J gene: TRBJ2-3; V gene: TRBV5-1; CDR3 DNA: TGCGCCAGCAGCTTGGAATTCGAGGTGGCCCTAAGTTCGCAGTATTTT; CDR3 protein: CASSLEFEVALSSQYF
D gene: TRBD2; clone size: .; J gene: TRBJ2-3; V gene: TRBV6-2/TRBV6-3; CDR3 DNA: TGTGCCAGCAGTTACTCTGGACTAGCGGCCGTTACGCAGTATTTT; CDR3 protein: CASSYSGLAAVTQYF
D gene: TRBD2; clone size: many; J gene: TRBJ2-7; V gene: TRBV4-3; CDR3 DNA: TGCGCCAGCAGCCAAGATCTCGGGGGGAGCTCCTACGAGCAGTACTTC; CDR3 protein: CASSQDLGGSSYEQYF
D gene: TRBD1; clone size: few; J gene: TRBJ1-5; V gene: TRBV4-1; CDR3 DNA: TGCGCCAGCAGCCGGACAGGGTACAATCAGCCCCAGCATTTT; CDR3 protein: CASSRTGYNQPQHF
D gene: TRBD1; clone size: few; J gene: TRBJ2-5; V gene: TRBV5-1; CDR3 DNA: TGCGCCAGCAGCTTGATAACAGGGGGCCCCCAAGAGACCCAGTACTTC; CDR3 protein: CASSLITGGPQETQYF
D gene: TRBD1; clone size: .; J gene: TRBJ1-2; V gene: TRBV10-3; CDR3 DNA: TGTGCCATCAGTGGGGGACAGGGGAGCTATGGCTACACCTTC; CDR3 protein: CAISGGQGSYGYTF
D gene: TRBD2; clone size: many; J gene: TRBJ2-1; V gene: TRBV12-3/TRBV12-4; CDR3 DNA: TGTGCCAGCAGTATCCCGGGACTAGCGGCAGTTGAGCAGTTCTTC; CDR3 protein: CASSIPGLAAVEQFF
D gene: .; clone size: few; J gene: TRBJ1-2; V gene: TRBV19; CDR3 DNA: TGTGCCAGTAGTTTCCCATTCACTGGCTATGGCTACACCTTC; CDR3 protein: CASSFPFTGYGYTF
D gene: TRBD1; clone size: few; J gene: TRBJ2-7; V gene: TRBV19; CDR3 DNA: TGTGCCAGTAGTGCCGACAGGGGCCCTTATTACGAGCAGTACTTC; CDR3 protein: CASSADRGPYYEQYF
D gene: TRBD1; clone size: .; J gene: TRBJ2-2; V gene: TRBV7-9; CDR3 DNA: TGTGCCAGCAACCAGGGGGCGAACACCGGGGAGCTGTTTTTT; CDR3 protein: CASNQGANTGELFF
D gene: .; clone size: many; J gene: TRBJ2-1; V gene: TRBV24-1; CDR3 DNA: TGTGCCACCAGTGACTCGTTTGCCTACAATGAGCAGTTCTTC; CDR3 protein: CATSDSFAYNEQFF
D gene: TRBD1; clone size: .; J gene: TRBJ2-7; V gene: TRBV29-1; CDR3 DNA: TGCAGCGTTGGTGTGGACAGGGGGCGCGAGCAGTACTTC; CDR3 protein: CSVGVDRGREQYF
D gene: .; clone size: .; J gene: TRBJ2-5; V gene: TRBV28; CDR3 DNA: TGTGCCAGCAGACTTACAGAACCCCAAGAGACCCAGTACTTC; CDR3 protein: CASRLTEPQETQYF
D gene: .; clone size: .; J gene: TRBJ2-7; V gene: TRBV11-2; CDR3 DNA: TGTGCCAGCAGCTTTGGACTCCTCTCCTACGAGCAGTACTTC; CDR3 protein: CASSFGLLSYEQYF
D gene: TRBD2; clone size: .; J gene: TRBJ2-3; V gene: TRBV12-3/TRBV12-4; CDR3 DNA: TGTGCCAGCAGTGGACTAGCGGGGCCCGGCACAGATACGCAGTATTTT; CDR3 protein: CASSGLAGPGTDTQYF
D gene: .; clone size: .; J gene: TRBJ1-2; V gene: TRBV4-1; CDR3 DNA: TGCGCCAGCAGCCCATCGGAACAGGTGAACTATGGCTACACCTTC; CDR3 protein: CASSPSEQVNYGYTF
D gene: .; clone size: few; J gene: TRBJ2-7; V gene: TRBV7-2; CDR3 DNA: TGTGCCAGCAGCTCCGACAGGACCAGTGTCTACGAGCAGTACTTC; CDR3 protein: CASSSDRTSVYEQYF
D gene: TRBD2; clone size: many; J gene: TRBJ2-1; V gene: TRBV9; CDR3 DNA: TGTGCCAGCAGCCCTAGCGGGATCGTCAACAATGAGCAGTTCTTC; CDR3 protein: CASSPSGIVNNEQFF
D gene: .; clone size: .; J gene: TRBJ2-3; V gene: TRBV9; CDR3 DNA: TGTGCCAGCAGCTCTGGAGGGGCAAGCACAGATACGCAGTATTTT; CDR3 protein: CASSSGGASTDTQYF
D gene: TRBD2; clone size: many; J gene: TRBJ2-3; V gene: TRBV7-9; CDR3 DNA: TGTGCCAGCAGCCTCCACCTAGCGGAGGGAGTCACAGATACGCAGTATTTT; CDR3 protein: CASSLHLAEGVTDTQYF
D gene: TRBD1; clone size: many; J gene: TRBJ2-1; V gene: TRBV12-3/TRBV12-4; CDR3 DNA: TGTGCCAGCAGGACAGGGGGACGAGACAATGAGCAGTTCTTC; CDR3 protein: CASRTGGRDNEQFF
D gene: .; clone size: many; J gene: TRBJ1-2; V gene: TRBV7-2; CDR3 DNA: TGTGCCAGCAGCACCACAGCGTATGGCTACACCTTC; CDR3 protein: CASSTTAYGYTF
D gene: .; clone size: .; J gene: TRBJ2-3; V gene: TRBV7-2; CDR3 DNA: TGTGCCAGCAGCTTATCTGGTCGGGGGGCGGCAGATACGCAGTATTTT; CDR3 protein: CASSLSGRGAADTQYF
D gene: TRBD1; clone size: many; J gene: TRBJ1-1; V gene: TRBV6-5; CDR3 DNA: TGTGCCAGCAGTTTGGGACAGTTCACTGAAGCTTTCTTT; CDR3 protein: CASSLGQFTEAFF
D gene: .; clone size: .; J gene: TRBJ2-2; V gene: TRBV7-9; CDR3 DNA: TGTGCCAGCAGCTTCGAACAGGGACGCTACACCGGGGAGCTGTTTTTT; CDR3 protein: CASSFEQGRYTGELFF
D gene: .; clone size: .; J gene: TRBJ1-5; V gene: TRBV12-3/TRBV12-4; CDR3 DNA: TGTGCCAGCAGTTTACAGGCGGCGGGAAATCAGCCCCAGCATTTT; CDR3 protein: CASSLQAAGNQPQHF
D gene: TRBD2; clone size: .; J gene: TRBJ2-1; V gene: TRBV6-2/TRBV6-3; CDR3 DNA: TGTGCCAGCAGTTACCGGGGACTAGCGGGGTACAATGAGCAGTTCTTC; CDR3 protein: CASSYRGLAGYNEQFF
D gene: TRBD1; clone size: few; J gene: TRBJ1-2; V gene: TRBV6-6; CDR3 DNA: TGTGCCAGCTGGGACAGCTATGGCTACACCTTC; CDR3 protein: CASWDSYGYTF
D gene: .; clone size: many; J gene: TRBJ1-1; V gene: TRBV18; CDR3 DNA: TGTGCCAGCTCACGCAGGCCCGGGACACGGAACACTGAAGCTTTCTTT; CDR3 protein: CASSRRPGTRNTEAFF
D gene: TRBD1; clone size: few; J gene: TRBJ2-7; V gene: TRBV29-1; CDR3 DNA: TGCAGCGTTCTGGGACAGGGTCTCCACGAGCAGTACTTC; CDR3 protein: CSVLGQGLHEQYF
D gene: .; clone size: many; J gene: TRBJ2-2; V gene: TRBV2; CDR3 DNA: TGTGCCAGCAGGAGGTGGAATAGCAGGAACACCGGGGAGCTGTTTTTT; CDR3 protein: CASRRWNSRNTGELFF
D gene: TRBD1; clone size: many; J gene: TRBJ2-1; V gene: TRBV5-1; CDR3 DNA: TGCGCCAGCAGCTTCCCGAGAGGGACAGCTACTTCCTACAATGAGCAGTTCTTC; CDR3 protein: CASSFPRGTATSYNEQFF
D gene: .; clone size: .; J gene: TRBJ2-1; V gene: TRBV28; CDR3 DNA: TGTGCCAGCAGTTTAAGGCGTGGCCCCTACAATGAGCAGTTCTTC; CDR3 protein: CASSLRRGPYNEQFF
D gene: .; clone size: .; J gene: TRBJ1-6; V gene: TRBV14; CDR3 DNA: TGTGCCAGCAGCCCGTTCGGAAGGGTCCCTGGGGATTCACCCCTCCACTTT; CDR3 protein: CASSPFGRVPGDSPLHF
D gene: .; clone size: .; J gene: TRBJ2-3; V gene: TRBV18; CDR3 DNA: TGTGCCAGCTCACCAGTAGCGGATTTCACAGATACGCAGTATTTT; CDR3 protein: CASSPVADFTDTQYF
D gene: .; clone size: few; J gene: TRBJ2-3; V gene: TRBV5-1; CDR3 DNA: TGCGCCAGCAGCTCCCTCGGGGGAAGGGGCACAGATACGCAGTATTTT; CDR3 protein: CASSSLGGRGTDTQYF